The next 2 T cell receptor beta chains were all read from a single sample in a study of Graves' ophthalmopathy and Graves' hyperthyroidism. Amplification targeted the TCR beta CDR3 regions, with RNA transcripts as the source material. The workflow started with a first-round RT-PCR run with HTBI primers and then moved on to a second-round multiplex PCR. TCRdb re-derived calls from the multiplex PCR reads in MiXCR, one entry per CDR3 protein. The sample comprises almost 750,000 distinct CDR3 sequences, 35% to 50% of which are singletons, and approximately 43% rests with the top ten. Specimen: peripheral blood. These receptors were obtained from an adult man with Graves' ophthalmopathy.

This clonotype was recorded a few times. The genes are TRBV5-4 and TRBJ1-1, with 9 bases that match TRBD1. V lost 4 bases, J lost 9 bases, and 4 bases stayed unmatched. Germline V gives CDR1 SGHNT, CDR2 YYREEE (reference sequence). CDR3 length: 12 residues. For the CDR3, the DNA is TGTGCCAGCAGCATTGGACAGGGGAAAGCTTTCTTT. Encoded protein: CASSIGQGKAFF.

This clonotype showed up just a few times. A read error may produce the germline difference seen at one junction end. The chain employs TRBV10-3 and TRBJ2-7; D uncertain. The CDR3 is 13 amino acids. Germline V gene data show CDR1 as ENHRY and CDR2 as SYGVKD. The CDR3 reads CASSVQRPGEQYF. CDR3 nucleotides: TGTGCCAGCAGTGTTCAAAGACCCGGGGAGCAGTACTTC.